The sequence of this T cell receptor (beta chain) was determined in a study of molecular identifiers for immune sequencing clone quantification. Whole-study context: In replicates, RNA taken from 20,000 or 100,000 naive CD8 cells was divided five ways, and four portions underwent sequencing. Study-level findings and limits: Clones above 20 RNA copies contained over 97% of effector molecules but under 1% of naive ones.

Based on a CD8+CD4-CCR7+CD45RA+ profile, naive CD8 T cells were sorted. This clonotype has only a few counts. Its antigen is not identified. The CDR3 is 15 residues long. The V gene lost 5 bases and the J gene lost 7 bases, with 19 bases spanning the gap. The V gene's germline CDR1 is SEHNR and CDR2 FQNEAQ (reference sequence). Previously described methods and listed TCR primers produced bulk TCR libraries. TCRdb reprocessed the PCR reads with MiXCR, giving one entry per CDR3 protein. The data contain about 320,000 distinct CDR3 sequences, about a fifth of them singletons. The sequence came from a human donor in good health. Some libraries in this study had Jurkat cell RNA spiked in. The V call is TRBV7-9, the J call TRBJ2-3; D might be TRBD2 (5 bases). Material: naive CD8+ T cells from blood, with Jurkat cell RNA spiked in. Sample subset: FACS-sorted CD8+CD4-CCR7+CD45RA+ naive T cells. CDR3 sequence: CASSPELRTFNTQYF. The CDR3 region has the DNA TGTGCCAGCAGCCCAGAGTTAAGGACTTTCAATACGCAGTATTTT. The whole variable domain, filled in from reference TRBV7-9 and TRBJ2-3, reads DTGVSQNPRHKITKRGQNVTFRCDPISEHNRLYWYRQTLGQGPEFLTYFQNEAQLEKSRLLSDRFSAERPKGSFSTLEIQRTEQGDSAMYLCASSPELRTFNTQYFGPGTRLTVL.